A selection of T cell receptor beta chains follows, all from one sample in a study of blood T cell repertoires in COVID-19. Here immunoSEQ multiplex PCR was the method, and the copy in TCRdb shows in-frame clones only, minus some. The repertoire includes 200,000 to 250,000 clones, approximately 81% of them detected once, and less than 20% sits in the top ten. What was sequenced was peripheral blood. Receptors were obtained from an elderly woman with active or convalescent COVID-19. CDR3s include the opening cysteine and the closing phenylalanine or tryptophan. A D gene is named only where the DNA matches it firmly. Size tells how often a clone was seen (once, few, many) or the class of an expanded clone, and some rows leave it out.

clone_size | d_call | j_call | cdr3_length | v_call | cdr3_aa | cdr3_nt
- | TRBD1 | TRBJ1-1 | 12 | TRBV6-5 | CASTWDRVEAFF | TGTGCCAGCACCTGGGACAGGGTTGAAGCTTTCTTT
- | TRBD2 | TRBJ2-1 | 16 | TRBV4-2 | CASSRTGTSGDNEQFF | TGTGCCAGCAGCAGAACCGGGACTAGTGGGGACAATGAGCAGTTCTTC
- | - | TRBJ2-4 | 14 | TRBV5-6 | CASTPGLAKNIQYF | TGTGCCAGCACCCCTGGGCTAGCCAAAAACATTCAGTACTTC
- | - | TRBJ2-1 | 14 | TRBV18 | CASSQERSYNEQFF | TGTGCCAGCTCACAGGAGCGGTCCTACAATGAGCAGTTCTTC
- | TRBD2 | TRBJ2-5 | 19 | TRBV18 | CASSPQNVLAGGPWETQYF | TGTGCCAGCTCACCACAAAACGTCTTGGCGGGAGGGCCGTGGGAGACCCAGTACTTC
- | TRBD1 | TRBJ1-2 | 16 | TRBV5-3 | CARIGVRRDRGHGYTF | TGTGCCAGAATTGGGGTCCGCCGGGACAGGGGACATGGCTACACCTTC
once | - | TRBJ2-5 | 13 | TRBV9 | CASSESNQGTQYF | TGTGCCAGCAGCGAAAGCAACCAGGGGACCCAGTACTTC
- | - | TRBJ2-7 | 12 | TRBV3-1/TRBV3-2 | CASSQEYYEQYF | TGTGCCAGCAGCCAAGAATACTACGAGCAGTACTTC
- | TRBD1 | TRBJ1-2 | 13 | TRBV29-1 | CSGGQGGVYGYTF | TGCAGCGGCGGACAGGGGGGCGTCTATGGCTACACCTTC
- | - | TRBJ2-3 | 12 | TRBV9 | CASSSRDERVYF | TGTGCCAGCAGCTCCCGGGACGAGCGGGTGTATTTT
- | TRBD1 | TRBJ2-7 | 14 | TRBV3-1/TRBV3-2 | CASSRGTGSDEQYF | TGTGCCAGCAGTCGCGGGACAGGGAGTGACGAGCAGTACTTC
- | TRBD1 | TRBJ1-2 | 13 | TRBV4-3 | CASSWDRNYGYTF | TGCGCCAGCAGTTGGGACAGGAACTATGGCTACACCTTC
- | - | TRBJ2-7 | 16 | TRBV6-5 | CASSSSSHGGSYEQYF | TGTGCCAGCAGTTCCTCTAGCCATGGGGGGAGCTACGAGCAGTACTTC
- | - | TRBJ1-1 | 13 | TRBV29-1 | CSGGGGGGTEAFF | TGCAGCGGTGGAGGGGGAGGGGGGACTGAAGCTTTCTTT
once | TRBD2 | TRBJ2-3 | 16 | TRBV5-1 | CASSWLAGAGTDTQYF | TGCGCCAGCAGCTGGCTAGCGGGAGCGGGCACAGATACGCAGTATTTT
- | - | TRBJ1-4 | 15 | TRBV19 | CASSISLGFNEKLFF | TGTGCCAGTAGTATATCCCTCGGGTTTAATGAAAAACTGTTTTTT
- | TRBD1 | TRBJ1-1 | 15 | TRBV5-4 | CASSLNSGGSTEAFF | TGTGCCAGCAGCTTGAATTCAGGGGGCTCCACTGAAGCTTTCTTT
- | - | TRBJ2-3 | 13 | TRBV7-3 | CASKAGATDTQYF | TGTGCCAGCAAGGCAGGGGCCACAGATACGCAGTATTTT
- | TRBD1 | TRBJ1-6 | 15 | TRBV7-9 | CASQGVRGPYSPLHF | TGTGCCAGTCAGGGGGTAAGAGGCCCCTATTCACCCCTCCACTTT
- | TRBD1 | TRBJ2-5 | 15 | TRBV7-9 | CASSLRTGTQETQYF | TGTGCCAGCAGCTTACGGACAGGGACACAAGAGACCCAGTACTTC
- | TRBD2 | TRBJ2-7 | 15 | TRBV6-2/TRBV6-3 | CASSYAPGPGGEQYF | TGTGCCAGCAGTTACGCGCCCGGGCCGGGGGGCGAGCAGTACTTC
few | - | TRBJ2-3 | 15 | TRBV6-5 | CASSYLASRTDTQYF | TGTGCCAGCAGTTACTTAGCCTCCCGCACAGATACGCAGTATTTT
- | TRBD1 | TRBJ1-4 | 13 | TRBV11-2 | CASSLADRGKLFF | TGTGCCAGCAGCTTAGCAGACAGGGGAAAACTGTTTTTT
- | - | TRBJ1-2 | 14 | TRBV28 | CASSFIRGGNGYTF | TGTGCCAGCAGCTTTATAAGGGGTGGAAATGGCTACACCTTC
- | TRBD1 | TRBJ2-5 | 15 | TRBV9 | CASSVDRGQRETQYF | TGTGCCAGCAGTGTTGACAGGGGGCAAAGAGAGACCCAGTACTTC
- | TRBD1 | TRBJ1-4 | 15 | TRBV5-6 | CASSYPGTGGAGAVF | TGTGCCAGCAGCTACCCGGGGACAGGGGGCGCCGGGGCCGTTTTT
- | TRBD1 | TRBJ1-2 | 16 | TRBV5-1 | CASSLGDPTGGGGYTF | TGCGCCAGCAGCTTGGGGGATCCCACAGGGGGCGGTGGCTACACCTTC
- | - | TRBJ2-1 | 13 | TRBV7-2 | CASSLGEDNEQFF | TGTGCCAGCAGCTTAGGGGAGGATAATGAGCAGTTCTTC
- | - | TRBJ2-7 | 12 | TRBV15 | CATSNSFYEQYF | TGTGCCACCAGCAACTCATTCTACGAGCAGTACTTC
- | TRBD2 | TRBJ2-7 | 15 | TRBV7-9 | CASSLLAGVVGEQYF | TGTGCCAGCAGTTTACTAGCGGGGGTCGTCGGCGAGCAGTACTTC
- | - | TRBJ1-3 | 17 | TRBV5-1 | CASSTDPQALGGNTIYF | TGCGCCAGCAGCACCGATCCCCAGGCCCTGGGTGGAAACACCATATATTTT
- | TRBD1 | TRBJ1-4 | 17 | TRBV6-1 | CASSADRDSASIEKLFF | TGTGCCAGCAGTGCAGATCGGGACAGCGCCTCGATTGAAAAACTGTTTTTT
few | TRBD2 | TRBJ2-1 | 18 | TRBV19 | CASRRGSGGLSSYNEQFF | TGTGCCAGTAGACGGGGTAGCGGGGGCCTAAGCTCCTACAATGAGCAGTTCTTC
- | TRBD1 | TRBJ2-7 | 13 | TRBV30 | CAWSVQTGGEQYF | TGTGCCTGGAGTGTTCAGACAGGGGGCGAGCAGTACTTC
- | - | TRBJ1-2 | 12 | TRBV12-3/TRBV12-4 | CASSFEEYGYTF | TGTGCCAGCAGTTTCGAGGAGTATGGCTACACCTTC
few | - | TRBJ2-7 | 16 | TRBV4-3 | CASSQELDIRSGEQYF | TGCGCCAGCAGCCAAGAATTAGATATTCGCTCGGGGGAGCAGTACTTC
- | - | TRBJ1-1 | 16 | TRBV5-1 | CASSSRQARGDTEAFF | TGCGCCAGCAGCTCCCGACAGGCCCGGGGGGACACTGAAGCTTTCTTT
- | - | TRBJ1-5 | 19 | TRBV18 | CASSQMALGGFYSNQPQHF | TGTGCCAGCTCACAAATGGCCCTGGGCGGGTTTTATAGCAATCAGCCCCAGCATTTT
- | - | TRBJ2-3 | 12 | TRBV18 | CASSPERDTQYF | TGTGCCAGCTCACCAGAGCGGGATACGCAGTATTTT
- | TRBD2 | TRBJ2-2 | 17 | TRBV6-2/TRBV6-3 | CASSYWSGGPETGELFF | TGTGCCAGCAGTTACTGGAGCGGGGGACCAGAAACCGGGGAGCTGTTTTTT